This TCR beta chain appears in the sequencing data of a study of blood T cells in healthy people across ages. Findings and caveats of the study: TCR beta diversity, measured per million T cells, fell in a roughly linear way with age.

The CDR3 is 16 amino acids. The trim removed 2 bases at V and 3 bases at J, leaving 5 bases unmatched. CDR1 is MNHNY and CDR2 is SVGAGI in the germline V gene (reference sequence). A note on this clonotype: Antigen unknown.

A sample-barcoded 5' primer and a J-beta primer mix were used in a second PCR of roughly 7 to 12 cycles. Using its own MiXCR run on the 5' RACE reads, TCRdb lists one record per CDR3 protein. The data show around 620,000 distinct CDR3 sequences, roughly a quarter seen once. The chain uses TRBV6-6 and TRBJ1-4, with 8 bases matching TRBD1. Sequencing was performed on blood. This TCR derives from a woman between 65 and 79 years old in good health. In DNA form, the CDR3 reads TGTGCCAGCAGTTACAAGACAGGGGTATCTAATGAAAAACTGTTTTTT. Its translation: CASSYKTGVSNEKLFF.